Below, 30 T cell receptor beta chains from the same sample are listed, as sequenced in a study of shared clonotypes between healthy human individuals. The repertoire was sequenced with immunoSEQ multiplex PCR; TCRdb's copy has only in-frame clones and lacks some. The sample holds fewer than 3 million clones, less than 95% seen once. The sequenced sample was naive CD4+ T cells from PBMCs. This sample's subset: CD45RA+ positively selected. The receptor set was obtained from a man younger than 35 in good health. Some clones in this sample may be carry-over from other donors' samples.

The rearrangement uses TRBV29-1 and TRBJ2-5; no definite D call. V dropped 1 base and J dropped 1 base, with 4 bases sitting between them. Germline CDR1 SQVTM, CDR2 ANQGSEA. The CDR3 has 12 residues. The CDR3 DNA sequence: TGCAGCGTTGAAGCGGTCCAAGAGACCCAGTACTTC. Translated: CSVEAVQETQYF. The variable domain in full, completed from reference TRBV29-1 and TRBJ2-5, reads SAVISQKPSRDICQRGTSLTIQCQVDSQVTMMFWYRQQPGQSLTLIATANQGSEATYESGFVIDKFPISRPNLTFSTLTVSNMSPEDSSIYLCSVEAVQETQYFGPGTRLLVL.

The chain couples TRBV11-2 to TRBJ2-3, with TRBD2 matching over 9 bases. The CDR3 totals 16 residues. V lost 5 bases, J lost 4 bases, and 10 bases stayed unmatched. The germline V gene has CDR1 SGHAT and CDR2 FQNNGV. Here the CDR3 reads CASSQTLRLAADTQYF. Written as DNA, the CDR3 is TGTGCCAGCAGCCAGACCCTTAGACTAGCGGCAGATACGCAGTATTTT. Supplemented by reference TRBV11-2 and TRBJ2-3, the full variable domain reads EAGVAQSPRYKIIEKRQSVAFWCNPISGHATLYWYQQILGQGPKLLIQFQNNGVVDDSQLPKDRFSAERLKGVDSTLKIQPAKLEDSAVYLCASSQTLRLAADTQYFGPGTRLTVL.

This chain links TRBV5-4 with TRBJ2-1; TRBD2 matches at 7 bases. Germline CDR1 reads SGHNT; CDR2 reads YYREEE (reference sequence). The J segment lost 5 bases and the V segment lost 4 bases, leaving 9 bases of the junction unmatched. The length of the CDR3 is 15 residues. CDR3 nucleotide sequence: TGTGCCAGCAGCCTCAGCGGGATAAGACACAATGAGCAGTTCTTC. The encoded protein is CASSLSGIRHNEQFF.

The chain combines TRBV14 with TRBJ1-3, with D uncertain. CDR3 length equals 13 residues. Germline V gene data show CDR1 as SGHDN and CDR2 as FVKESK. Deletions cut 4 bases from V and 7 bases from J, with 11 bases between. CDR3 bases: TGTGCCAGCAGCCCTATTGCGGGGAACACCATATATTTT. Amino acid sequence: CASSPIAGNTIYF.

The J gene is TRBJ2-6, the V gene TRBV27; the D gene is possibly TRBD1 (5 bases). The ends were cut back, 2 bases at V and 3 bases at J, with 17 bases in the middle. The germline V gene has CDR1 MNHEY and CDR2 SMNVEV (reference sequence). The CDR3 spans 18 residues. CDR3 nucleotides: TGTGCCAGCAGTTTACAGGGTAGGGTCGGTCTTGGGGCCAACGTCCTGACTTTC. Translating gives CASSLQGRVGLGANVLTF.

The chain joins TRBV28 to TRBJ2-3; D is tentatively TRBD1 or TRBD2 (6 bases each). V was shortened by 5 bases and J by 0 bases, with 18 bases between the two germline ends. Germline V CDR1 and CDR2: MDHEN, SYDVKM. The CDR3 has 17 residues. Here the CDR3 reads CASSPLFGGLSTDTQYF. CDR3 DNA sequence: TGTGCCAGCAGTCCCCTTTTTGGGGGGCTTAGCACAGATACGCAGTATTTT.

V is TRBV5-1 and J is TRBJ2-3, with 9 bases matching TRBD2. Germline V gene data show CDR1 as SGHRS and CDR2 as YFSETQ. The CDR3 loop spans 17 amino acids. The ends lost 0 bases at V and 3 bases at J; junction bases unmatched: 8. Here the CDR3 DNA reads TGCGCCAGCAGCTTGGGACGCGGGAGGGCCGAAACAGATACGCAGTATTTT. Amino acid sequence: CASSLGRGRAETDTQYF.

This sequence joins TRBV9 and TRBJ1-1, with D uncertain. CDR3 length equals 15 residues. CDR1 and CDR2 from the germline V gene are SGDLS and YYNGEE. Trimming cost V 3 bases and J 2 bases, with 14 bases left between them. CDR3 in amino acids: CASSGRSSSNTEAFF. The CDR3 DNA sequence: TGTGCCAGCAGCGGCCGGTCATCTTCCAACACTGAAGCTTTCTTT.

V and J are TRBV7-9 and TRBJ1-1; 11 bases align to TRBD1. The CDR3 extends over 17 amino acids. Germline assignment: CDR1 SEHNR and CDR2 FQNEAQ (reference sequence). V dropped 5 bases and J dropped 1; count of bases not matched to a gene: 9. The CDR3 region has the DNA TGTGCCAGCAGCCCGAGGACAGGGGGCAGTAGGAACACTGAAGCTTTCTTT. Translated, it gives CASSPRTGGSRNTEAFF.

This chain uses TRBV28 with TRBJ2-5, with D possibly TRBD1 on 6 matching bases. The CDR3 spans 18 residues. The germline CDR1 and CDR2 sequences are MDHEN and SYDVKM. The germline V and J ends were trimmed by 6 bases and 3 bases, with 26 bases remaining between them. The CDR3 is CASRPRGFRSGEKETQYF. As DNA, the CDR3 is TGTGCCAGCAGGCCGAGGGGTTTTAGGTCAGGGGAGAAAGAGACCCAGTACTTC.

On this clone itself: The sample holds other DNA sequences that translate to the same CDR3. The rearrangement links TRBV7-9 to TRBJ2-3; 9 nucleotides match TRBD2. Germline V gene sequence: CDR1 SEHNR, CDR2 FQNEAQ (reference sequence). V was clipped by 3 bases and J by 2 bases; unmatched bases: 0. CDR3 length: 14 amino acids. The CDR3 DNA follows: TGTGCCAGCAGCTTGGGACTAGCCACAGATACGCAGTATTTT. The encoded protein is CASSLGLATDTQYF.

J is TRBJ1-2 and V is TRBV30; no firm D call. Trimming left V 1 base short and J 6 bases short, with 12 bases between. The CDR3 contains 13 residues. CDR1 GTSNPN and CDR2 SVGIG come from the germline V gene (reference sequence). The CDR3 region is CAWSENPPHGYTF. The CDR3 region has the DNA TGTGCCTGGAGTGAAAATCCCCCCCATGGCTACACCTTC. The full variable domain, in which reference TRBV30 and TRBJ1-2 provide the parts outside the CDR3, is SQTIHQWPATLVQPVGSPLSLECTVEGTSNPNLYWYRQAAGRGLQLLFYSVGIGQISSEVPQNLSASRPQDRQFILSSKKLLLSDSGFYLCAWSENPPHGYTFGSGTRLTVV.

This chain links TRBV7-9 with TRBJ1-2, with a weak D call TRBD1 (5 bases). V was trimmed by 10 bases and J by 8 bases, leaving 14 bases between them. The germline gives CDR1 SEHNR, CDR2 FQNEAQ (reference sequence). The CDR3 has 11 amino acids. The DNA of the CDR3 is TGTGCCACCGGAGGGGTACAGGGCTACACCTTC. Its translation: CATGGVQGYTF.

The chain combines TRBV6-1 with TRBJ1-2; 7 bases are shared with TRBD1. The CDR3 covers 13 residues. Unmatched junction bases numbered 6, after V lost 5 bases and J lost 6 bases. Germline-derived CDR1 and CDR2 are MNHNS and SASEGT. This chain's CDR3 is CASSFDRVNGYTF. CDR3 DNA sequence: TGTGCCAGCAGTTTCGACAGGGTGAATGGCTACACCTTC.

V is TRBV7-2 and J is TRBJ1-1, with a possible D match to TRBD1 (6 bases). Trimming stripped 2 bases from V and 8 bases from J, with 9 bases between. Germline CDR1 is SGHTA and CDR2 is FQGNSA. This CDR3 is 12 amino acids long. The CDR3 nucleotides read TGTGCCAGCAGCTTACAGGGGATAGAAGCTTTCTTT. This encodes CASSLQGIEAFF.

This rearrangement joins TRBV27 to TRBJ2-5, with a possible D match to TRBD2 (6 bases). Germline CDR1 MNHEY, CDR2 SMNVEV (reference sequence). The CDR3 runs 17 residues. V lost 4 bases, J lost 5 bases, and 23 bases lay in between. The CDR3 protein is CASSSSLVSGRSETQYF. Written as DNA, the CDR3 is TGTGCCAGCAGTTCGTCGTTGGTTTCCGGGAGATCTGAGACCCAGTACTTC.

A note on this clone: The same CDR3 can be traced to other DNA sequences in this sample. The rearrangement joins TRBV18 to TRBJ2-2; 8 positions match TRBD1. In germline, CDR1 is KGHSH, CDR2 LQKENI. Trimming took 6 bases from V and 4 from J; bases not matched to a gene: 7. The CDR3 is 15 residues long. The CDR3 here is CASSPDRGSTGELFF. For the CDR3, the DNA is TGTGCCAGCTCGCCAGACAGGGGAAGCACCGGGGAGCTGTTTTTT.

Points on this clone: Other DNA sequences in this specimen translate into the identical CDR3. Written as DNA, the CDR3 is TGTGCCAGCCGGGGGAACACTGAAGCTTTCTTT. This sequence encodes CASRGNTEAFF. The genes are TRBV18 and TRBJ1-1; unclear D gene. Germline CDR1 is KGHSH and CDR2 is LQKENI. The V and J ends lost 8 bases and 1 base respectively, with 5 bases between them. CDR3 length: 11 residues. The whole variable domain, remainder taken from reference TRBV18 and TRBJ1-1, is NAGVMQNPRHLVRRRGQEARLRCSPMKGHSHVYWYRQLPEEGLKFMVYLQKENIIDESGMPKERFSAEFPKEGPSILRIQQVVRGDSAAYFCASRGNTEAFFGQGTRLTVV.

This clone has a single count. The genes are TRBV6-1 and TRBJ1-2; the D is unclear. V lost 6 bases, J lost 5 bases, and 19 bases lay in between. Looked up from germline, CDR1 is MNHNS and CDR2 is SASEGT. The CDR3 loop spans 15 amino acids. CDR3 sequence: CASRLGGTDIYGYTF. The CDR3 DNA follows: TGTGCCAGCAGATTGGGCGGTACAGATATTTATGGCTACACCTTC.

The V call is TRBV5-6, the J call TRBJ2-7; 7 bases match TRBD1. V lost 4 bases, J lost 3 bases, and 7 bases stayed unmatched. Germline V CDR1 and CDR2: SGHDT, YYEEEE. There are 14 residues in the CDR3. The CDR3: CASSPTGQNYEQYF. Written as DNA, the CDR3 is TGTGCCAGCAGCCCGACGGGACAGAACTACGAGCAGTACTTC. The whole variable domain, remainder taken from reference TRBV5-6 and TRBJ2-7, is DAGVTQSPTHLIKTRGQQVTLRCSPKSGHDTVSWYQQALGQGPQFIFQYYEEEERQRGNFPDRFSGHQFPNYSSELNVNALLLGDSALYLCASSPTGQNYEQYFGPGTRLTVT.

The gene calls are TRBV7-9 and TRBJ1-1; 7 bases map to TRBD1. The CDR3 covers 14 residues. The V gene's germline CDR1 is SEHNR and CDR2 FQNEAQ (reference sequence). V was pared by 3 bases and J by 1 base, with 2 bases of the junction left unmatched. The CDR3 loop is CASSFRTGNTEAFF. The CDR3 nucleotides are TGTGCCAGCAGCTTTAGGACAGGGAACACTGAAGCTTTCTTT.

The genes are TRBV19 and TRBJ1-2, with D hard to call. Between the trimmed V and J ends, which lost 3 bases and 8 bases, there was a span of 19 bases. Germline V lookup: CDR1 LNHDA, CDR2 SQIVND (reference sequence). The length of the CDR3 is 15 residues. The CDR3 DNA reads as TGTGCCAGTAGTATTTCGGGCGCACGGGAGCAGGGCTACACCTTC. Its protein product is CASSISGAREQGYTF.

This chain uses TRBV29-1 with TRBJ2-1; D is unresolved. This CDR3 contains 12 residues. Germline V gives CDR1 SQVTM, CDR2 ANQGSEA. V lost 3 bases and J lost 7, with 10 bases in between. CDR3 DNA sequence: TGCAGCGTTGACATGTGGCAGAATGAGCAGTTCTTC. It specifies CSVDMWQNEQFF.

The chain links TRBV6-6 to TRBJ1-6, with a weak D call TRBD1 (5 bases). CDR3 length equals 13 residues. V lost 5 bases and J lost 8, with 10 bases in between. Germline V gene sequence: CDR1 MNHNY, CDR2 SVGAGI (reference sequence). CDR3 amino acids: CASSPWGDSPLHF. The CDR3, as DNA: TGTGCCAGCAGTCCATGGGGGGATTCACCCCTCCACTTT.

The rearrangement joins TRBV14 to TRBJ2-1; unclear D gene. V dropped 4 bases and J dropped 6 bases, with 13 bases sitting between them. The germline V gene has CDR1 SGHDN and CDR2 FVKESK. The CDR3 totals 14 residues. The CDR3 coding sequence is TGTGCCAGCAGCCCAGAGATATCCGGCAATGAGCAGTTCTTC. This codes for CASSPEISGNEQFF.

This chain links TRBV7-6 with TRBJ2-2; 7 bases line up with TRBD1. Per germline, CDR1 SGHVS and CDR2 FNYEAQ. After removal of 6 bases from V and 4 bases from J, the junction contained 11 bases not matched to a gene. This CDR3 has 16 residues. CDR3 in amino acids: CASSPTGRVGTGELFF. The CDR3 nucleotides are TGTGCCAGCAGTCCGACAGGGCGAGTGGGCACCGGGGAGCTGTTTTTT.

The chain links TRBV5-1 to TRBJ2-2, with TRBD1 matching 7 bases. Germline V gives CDR1 SGHRS, CDR2 YFSETQ. V lost 5 bases, J lost 4 bases, and 11 bases stayed unmatched. The CDR3 extends over 16 amino acids. CDR3 sequence reads: CASRGDRDVGTGELFF. CDR3 DNA sequence: TGCGCCAGCAGGGGTGACAGGGACGTTGGCACCGGGGAGCTGTTTTTT.

The chain employs TRBV18 and TRBJ2-7; D gene ambiguous. The germline CDR1 and CDR2 sequences are KGHSH and LQKENI. This CDR3 comprises 12 residues. Deletions cut 0 bases from V and 2 bases from J, with 2 bases between. The CDR3 here is CASSPPAYEQYF. CDR3 nucleotide sequence: TGTGCCAGCTCACCACCCGCCTACGAGCAGTACTTC.

The genes are TRBV6-5 and TRBJ1-3; 7 positions agree with TRBD1. V trimming: 2 bases; J trimming: 4 bases; junction bases outside the gene matches: 8. In germline, CDR1 is MNHEY, CDR2 SVGAGI. This CDR3 has 16 amino acids. DNA for the CDR3: TGTGCCAGCAGTTACCGCAGACAGGGCGGCGGAAACACCATATATTTT. Amino acid sequence: CASSYRRQGGGNTIYF.

The table lists this clone with a count of one. The rearrangement joins TRBV5-1 to TRBJ2-1, with 16 positions matching TRBD2. This CDR3 region has 16 residues. Germline V gene sequence: CDR1 SGHRS, CDR2 YFSETQ. Trimming at V came to 4 bases and at J to 7 bases, leaving 5 bases not matched to a gene. The chain's CDR3 is CASSQTGLAGGNEQFF. The CDR3 nucleotides are TGCGCCAGCAGCCAAACGGGACTAGCGGGAGGGAATGAGCAGTTCTTC.